This entry is about one TCR beta chain. The antigen is not known. The data are from a study of siplizumab effects on memory and regulatory T cells. CDR3 length equals 12 residues. Germline CDR1 SQVTM, CDR2 ANQGSEA. V shed 6 bases and J shed 3 bases, with 9 bases lying between them. Sequencing was performed with immunoSEQ multiplex PCR; in TCRdb, only in-frame clones are kept and a portion is missing. The repertoire holds 70,000 or so clones, with 75% to 90% as singletons. Overall study results and limits: Alloreactive clones mapping to unstimulated subsets formed only a minor fraction. There appeared to be greater diversity in naive T cells than in memory cells, and naive T cells seemed major contributors to the alloresponse. Proliferating siplizumab-culture Tregs lacked confirmation of suppressive function. Neither a naive nor a memory phenotype was assignable to roughly 75-96% of proliferating CD4+ or CD8+ clones.

This receptor was taken from a human donor in good health. J is TRBJ2-1 and V is TRBV29-1; D gene uncertain. Sequencing input: Tregs sorted from blood. The DNA of the CDR3 is TGCAGCGTCCAATCGAGCTACAATGAGCAGTTCTTC. It codes for CSVQSSYNEQFF.